This TCR beta chain comes out of a study of PD-1 blockade in classical Hodgkin lymphoma. Turning to this clone: Its antigen is still unknown.

General study findings and limits: In CD4+ cells, TCR diversity went up significantly by C4D1, but in CD8+ cells it did not.

CDR3 length: 16 residues. V lost 8 bases and J lost 7, with 26 bases in between. CDR1 and CDR2 from the germline V gene are MDHEN and SYDVKM. Time point: cycle 4 day 1 (C4D1), after more than five weeks of nivolumab. Each patient's relapse followed autologous stem cell transplantation, and brentuximab vedotin exposure varied. Using immunoSEQ multiplex PCR, the repertoire was profiled, and TCRdb retains in-frame clones only, with some absent. The table has roughly 50,000 clones, around 91% seen once. The TCR was taken from a human donor with classical Hodgkin lymphoma. The sequencing used peripheral blood mononuclear cells (PBMCs), collected before the fourth cycle of nivolumab. The chain joins TRBV28 to TRBJ1-1; tentative D call: TRBD1 (5 bases). CDR3 DNA sequence: TGTGCCAGCCCCCCCCCAGGTAGGGGCCAATTCGGTGAAGCTTTCTTT. Its protein product is CASPPPGRGQFGEAFF. The entire variable domain, with the rest obtained from reference TRBV28 and TRBJ1-1, is as follows: DVKVTQSSRYLVKRTGEKVFLECVQDMDHENMFWYRQDPGLGLRLIYFSYDVKMKEKGDIPEGYSVSREKKERFSLILESASTNQTSMYLCASPPPGRGQFGEAFFGQGTRLTVV.